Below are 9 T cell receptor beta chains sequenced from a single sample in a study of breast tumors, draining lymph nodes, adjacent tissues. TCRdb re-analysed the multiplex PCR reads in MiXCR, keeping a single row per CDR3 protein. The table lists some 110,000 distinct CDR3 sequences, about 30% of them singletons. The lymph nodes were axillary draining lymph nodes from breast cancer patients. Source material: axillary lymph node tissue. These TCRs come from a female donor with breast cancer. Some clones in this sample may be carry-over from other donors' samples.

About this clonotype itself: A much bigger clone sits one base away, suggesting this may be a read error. The CDR3 spells CASSRPPIYQEAQYF. The DNA of the CDR3 is TGTGCCAGCAGCCGCCCTCCTATATACCAAGAGGCCCAGTACTTC. The chain carries TRBV6-2 or TRBV6-3 and TRBJ2-5; no definite D call. The CDR3 consists of 15 residues. The germline gives CDR1 MNHEY, CDR2 SVGEGT.

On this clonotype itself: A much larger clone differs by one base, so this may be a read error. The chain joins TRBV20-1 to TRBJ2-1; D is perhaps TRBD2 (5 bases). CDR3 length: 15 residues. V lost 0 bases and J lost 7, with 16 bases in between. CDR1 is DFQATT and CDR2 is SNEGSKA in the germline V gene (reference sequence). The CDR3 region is CSARDILERPNEQFF. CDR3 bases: TGCAGTGCTAGAGATATACTAGAGAGGCCGAATGAGCAGTTCTTC.

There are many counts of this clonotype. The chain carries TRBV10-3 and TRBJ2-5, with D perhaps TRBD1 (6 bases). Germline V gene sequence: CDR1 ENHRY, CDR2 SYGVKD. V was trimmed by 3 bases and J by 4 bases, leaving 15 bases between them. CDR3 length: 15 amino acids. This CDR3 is CAISDRQGMGETQYF. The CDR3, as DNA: TGTGCCATCAGTGACCGTCAGGGGATGGGAGAGACCCAGTACTTC.

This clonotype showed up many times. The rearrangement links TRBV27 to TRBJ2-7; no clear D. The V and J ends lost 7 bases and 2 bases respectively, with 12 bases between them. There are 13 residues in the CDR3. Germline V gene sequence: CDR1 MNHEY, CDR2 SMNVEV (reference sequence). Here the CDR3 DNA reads TGTGCCAGCAAATCGGACGAAGCCTACGAGCAGTACTTC. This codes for CASKSDEAYEQYF.

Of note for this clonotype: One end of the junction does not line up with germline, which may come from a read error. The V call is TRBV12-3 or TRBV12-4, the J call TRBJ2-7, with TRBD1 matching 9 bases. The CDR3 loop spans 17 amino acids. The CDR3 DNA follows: TGTGCCAGCAGCTTAGTTCTTTCGGGACAGGGAATCCACGAGCGGTACTTC. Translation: CASSLVLSGQGIHERYF.

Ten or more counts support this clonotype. The DNA of the CDR3 is TGTGCCTGGAGTCCAGACAGCAATCAGCCCCAGCATTTT. This codes for CAWSPDSNQPQHF. The chain combines TRBV30 with TRBJ1-5; D is unresolved. The ends were cut back, 2 bases at V and 1 base at J, with 6 bases in the middle. This CDR3 comprises 13 residues. CDR1 GTSNPN and CDR2 SVGIG come from the germline V gene (reference sequence).

CDR3 residues: CASSLDQGSNTEAFF. In nucleotides, the CDR3 is TGTGCCAGCAGCTTAGATCAGGGCTCGAACACTGAAGCTTTCTTT. The chain joins TRBV11-2 to TRBJ1-1; maybe TRBD1 (5 bases). V gave up 0 bases and J gave up 1 base, with 9 bases separating them. Germline V CDR1 and CDR2: SGHAT, FQNNGV. This CDR3 is built from 15 residues. Together with reference TRBV11-2 and TRBJ1-1, the CDR3 gives the full variable domain: EAGVAQSPRYKIIEKRQSVAFWCNPISGHATLYWYQQILGQGPKLLIQFQNNGVVDDSQLPKDRFSAERLKGVDSTLKIQPAKLEDSAVYLCASSLDQGSNTEAFFGQGTRLTVV.

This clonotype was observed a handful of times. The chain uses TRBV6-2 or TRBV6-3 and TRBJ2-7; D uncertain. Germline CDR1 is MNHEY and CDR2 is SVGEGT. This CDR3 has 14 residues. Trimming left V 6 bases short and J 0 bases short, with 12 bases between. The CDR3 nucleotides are TGTGCCAGCAGGCGAATAAGAAGCTCCTACGAGCAGTACTTC. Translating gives CASRRIRSSYEQYF.

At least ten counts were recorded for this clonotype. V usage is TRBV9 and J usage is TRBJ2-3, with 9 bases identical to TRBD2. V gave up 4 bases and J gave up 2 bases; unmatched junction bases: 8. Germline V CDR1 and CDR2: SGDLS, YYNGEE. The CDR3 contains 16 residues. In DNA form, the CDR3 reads TGTGCCAGCAGCCCCCGGGGCGGGGGGGCCACAGATACGCAGTATTTT. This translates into CASSPRGGGATDTQYF. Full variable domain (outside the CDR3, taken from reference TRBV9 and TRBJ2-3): DSGVTQTPKHLITATGQRVTLRCSPRSGDLSVYWYQQSLDQGLQFLIQYYNGEERAKGNILERFSAQQFPDLHSELNLSSLELGDSALYFCASSPRGGGATDTQYFGPGTRLTVL.